The 6 T cell receptor beta chains below were found in one sample sequenced in a study of OX40 agonist ivuxolimab in advanced cancers. The protocol was immunoSEQ multiplex PCR, while the TCRdb copy is restricted to in-frame clones and leaves out a portion. The sample lists tens of thousands of clones, roughly 79% occurring once. Sequenced material: CD4+ or CD8+ T cells sorted from blood, taken in a trial of the OX40 agonist ivuxolimab. All receptors come from an adult with an advanced solid tumor such as melanoma, head and neck, liver or kidney cancer.

The V call is TRBV11-2, the J call TRBJ1-2; D is possibly TRBD1 (5 bases). Germline V gene lookup returns CDR1 SGHAT and CDR2 FQNNGV. Trimming cost V 0 bases and J 4 bases, with 9 bases left between them. CDR3 length: 14 amino acids. The CDR3 is CASSLEPGLYGYTF. The CDR3 nucleotides read TGTGCCAGCAGCTTAGAGCCAGGGCTCTATGGCTACACCTTC.

This sequence joins TRBV5-4 and TRBJ2-3; 8 bases align to TRBD1. The V segment lost 1 base and the J segment 1 base; nucleotides outside the gene matches: 5. CDR3 length equals 16 residues. CDR1 and CDR2 from the germline V gene are SGHNT and YYREEE (reference sequence). CDR3 residues: CASSLFATGGTDTQYF. The CDR3, as DNA: TGTGCCAGCAGCTTGTTCGCGACAGGGGGCACAGATACGCAGTATTTT.

The rearrangement links TRBV5-4 to TRBJ2-5, with D perhaps being TRBD1 or TRBD2 (6 bases each). V lost 3 bases and J 5 bases, leaving 17 bases between the germline ends. CDR1 and CDR2 from the germline V gene are SGHNT and YYREEE (reference sequence). The CDR3 length is 15 residues. CDR3 coding DNA: TGTGCCAGCAGCTCCTATCACACAGGGAGGGAGACCCAGTACTTC. This sequence encodes CASSSYHTGRETQYF.

In its sample, this clone was seen a few times. The chain is built from TRBV5-1 and TRBJ2-2, with D unresolved. The germline V gene encodes CDR1 SGHRS and CDR2 YFSETQ. V gave up 3 bases and J gave up 1 base, with 10 bases separating them. The CDR3 covers 15 residues. CDR3 loop: CASSYLALNTGELFF. The CDR3 DNA reads as TGCGCCAGCAGCTACCTGGCTCTGAACACCGGGGAGCTGTTTTTT.

This rearrangement joins TRBV5-4 to TRBJ2-7; D remains unclear. Trimming pared 0 bases from V and 2 bases from J, leaving 3 bases between. CDR3 length: 12 amino acids. The germline V gene encodes CDR1 SGHNT and CDR2 YYREEE (reference sequence). CDR3 in DNA: TGTGCCAGCAGCTTGGATGCCTACGAGCAGTACTTC. It specifies CASSLDAYEQYF.

The chain combines TRBV5-4 with TRBJ2-3; D might be TRBD1 (6 bases). V was shortened by 0 bases and J by 2 bases, with 13 bases between the two germline ends. The germline V gene has CDR1 SGHNT and CDR2 YYREEE (reference sequence). The CDR3 sequence is 16 residues long. CDR3 sequence: CASSLVGQGYTDTQYF. The DNA of the CDR3 is TGTGCCAGCAGCTTGGTGGGACAAGGGTACACAGATACGCAGTATTTT.